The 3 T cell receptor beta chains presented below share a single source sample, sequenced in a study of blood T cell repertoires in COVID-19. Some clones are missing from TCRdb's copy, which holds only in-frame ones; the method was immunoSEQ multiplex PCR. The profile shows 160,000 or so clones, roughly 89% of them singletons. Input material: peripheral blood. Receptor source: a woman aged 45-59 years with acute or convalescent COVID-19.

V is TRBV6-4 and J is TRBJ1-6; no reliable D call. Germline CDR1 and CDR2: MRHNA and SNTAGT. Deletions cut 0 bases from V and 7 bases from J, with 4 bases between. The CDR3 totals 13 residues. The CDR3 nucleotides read TGTGCCAGCAGTGACTCAAGCAATTCACCCCTCCACTTT. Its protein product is CASSDSSNSPLHF.

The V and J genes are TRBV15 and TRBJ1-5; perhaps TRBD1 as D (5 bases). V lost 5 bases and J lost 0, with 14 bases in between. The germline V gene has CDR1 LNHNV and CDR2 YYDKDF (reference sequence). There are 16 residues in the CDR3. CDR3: CATSSRIDSSNQPQHF. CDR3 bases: TGTGCCACCAGCTCCCGAATTGACAGTAGCAATCAGCCCCAGCATTTT.

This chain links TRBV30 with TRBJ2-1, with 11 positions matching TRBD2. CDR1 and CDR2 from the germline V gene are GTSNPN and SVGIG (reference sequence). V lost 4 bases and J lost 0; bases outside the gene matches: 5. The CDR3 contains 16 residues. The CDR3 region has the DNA TGTGCCTGGACTAGCGGGAGGACGCCCTCCTACAATGAGCAGTTCTTC. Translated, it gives CAWTSGRTPSYNEQFF.